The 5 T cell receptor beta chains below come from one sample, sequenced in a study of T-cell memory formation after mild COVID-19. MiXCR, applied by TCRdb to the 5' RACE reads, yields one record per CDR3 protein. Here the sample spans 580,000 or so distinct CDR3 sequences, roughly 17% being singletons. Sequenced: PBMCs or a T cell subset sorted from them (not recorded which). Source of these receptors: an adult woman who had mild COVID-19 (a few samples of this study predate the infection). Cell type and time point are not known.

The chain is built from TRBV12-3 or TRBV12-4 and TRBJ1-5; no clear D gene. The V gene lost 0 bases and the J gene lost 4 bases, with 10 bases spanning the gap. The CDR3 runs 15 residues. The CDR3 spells CASSLAGIQNQPQHF. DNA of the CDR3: TGTGCCAGCAGTTTAGCGGGGATACAGAATCAGCCCCAGCATTTT.

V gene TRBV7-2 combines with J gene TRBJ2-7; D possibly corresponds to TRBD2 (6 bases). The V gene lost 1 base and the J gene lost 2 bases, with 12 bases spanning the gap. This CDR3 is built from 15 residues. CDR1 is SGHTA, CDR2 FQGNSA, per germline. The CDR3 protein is CASSLEAGPTYEQYF. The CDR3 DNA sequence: TGTGCCAGCAGCTTAGAGGCGGGACCGACCTACGAGCAGTACTTC.

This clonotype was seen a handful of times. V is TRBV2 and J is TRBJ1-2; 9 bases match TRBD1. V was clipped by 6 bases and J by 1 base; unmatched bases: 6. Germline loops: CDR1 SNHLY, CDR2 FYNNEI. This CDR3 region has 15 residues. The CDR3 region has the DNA TGTGCCAGCAGCGCCGGGACAGGGAGTAACTATGGCTACACCTTC. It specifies CASSAGTGSNYGYTF.

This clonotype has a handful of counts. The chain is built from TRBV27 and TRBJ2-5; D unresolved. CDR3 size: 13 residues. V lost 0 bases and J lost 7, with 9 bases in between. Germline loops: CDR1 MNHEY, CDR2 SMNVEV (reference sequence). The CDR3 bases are TGTGCCAGCAGTTTATCGGAAGGTTTGACCCAGTACTTC. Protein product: CASSLSEGLTQYF.

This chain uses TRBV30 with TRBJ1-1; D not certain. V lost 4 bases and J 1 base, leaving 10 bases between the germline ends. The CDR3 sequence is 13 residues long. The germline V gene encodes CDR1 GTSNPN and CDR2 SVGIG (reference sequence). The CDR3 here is CAWNKLGNTEAFF. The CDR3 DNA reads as TGTGCCTGGAATAAACTTGGGAACACTGAAGCTTTCTTT.